This T cell receptor beta chain is from a study of OX40 agonist ivuxolimab in advanced cancers. The overall study: Treatment received earlier with anti-PD-1, anti-PD-L1 or anti-CTLA-4 agents was allowed, and under 50% had some. Study results and limitations: CD4+ and CD8+ blood T cells expanded clonally by week 6 at 0.1 to 3.0 mg/kg.

Points on this clone: Its antigen is not known.

The CDR3 contains 15 residues. Germline CDR1 and CDR2: LGHNA and YSLEER. Unmatched junction bases numbered 3, after V lost 0 bases and J lost 4 bases. TCRdb keeps only in-frame clones here, not all; method: immunoSEQ multiplex PCR. In the table there are fewer than 85,000 clones, approximately 92% of which are singletons. Sequenced here: CD4+ or CD8+ T cells sorted from blood, sampled in a trial of the OX40 agonist ivuxolimab. This TCR was recovered from an adult with an advanced solid tumor such as melanoma, head and neck, liver or kidney cancer. The chain combines TRBV4-3 with TRBJ2-1, with 7 bases lining up with TRBD2. CDR3 in amino acids: CASSQDQRGYNEQFF. CDR3 DNA: TGCGCCAGCAGCCAAGATCAGCGGGGTTACAATGAGCAGTTCTTC.